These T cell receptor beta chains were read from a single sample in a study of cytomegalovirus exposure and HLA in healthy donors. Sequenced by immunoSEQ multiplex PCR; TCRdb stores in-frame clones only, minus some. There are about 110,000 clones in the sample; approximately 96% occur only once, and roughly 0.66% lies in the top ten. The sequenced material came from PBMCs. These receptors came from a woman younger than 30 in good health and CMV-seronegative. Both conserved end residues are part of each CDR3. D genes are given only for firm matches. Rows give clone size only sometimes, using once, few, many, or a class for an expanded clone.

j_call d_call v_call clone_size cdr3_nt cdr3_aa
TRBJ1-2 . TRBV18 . TGTGCCAGCTCAACATCCGGCGGGTCCTATGGCTACACCTTC CASSTSGGSYGYTF
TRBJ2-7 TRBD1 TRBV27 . TGTGCCAGCAGCAGACAGGGAGCCGACGAGCAGTACTTC CASSRQGADEQYF
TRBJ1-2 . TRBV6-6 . TGTGCCAGCAGTTGGAGCCAAGGCTACACCTTC CASSWSQGYTF
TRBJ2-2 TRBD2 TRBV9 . TGTGCCAGCAGCCCAGAAGCGGGGGGTGTTCTCATCGGGGAGCTGTTTTTT CASSPEAGGVLIGELFF
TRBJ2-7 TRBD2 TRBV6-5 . TGTGCCAGCAGACCGGGACTAGCGGGGTCCTACGAGCAGTACTTC CASRPGLAGSYEQYF
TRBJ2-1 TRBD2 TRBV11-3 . TGTGCCAGCAGCACGGGACTAGCGGGGGGCTCGAATGAGCAGTTCTTC CASSTGLAGGSNEQFF
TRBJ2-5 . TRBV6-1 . TGTGCCAGCAGTGAAGAGTGGGCAGGGCGAGAGACCCAGTACTTC CASSEEWAGRETQYF
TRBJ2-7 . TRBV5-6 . TGTGCCAGCAGCTTGTGGCCCCCCGGGGGCGAGCAGTACTTC CASSLWPPGGEQYF
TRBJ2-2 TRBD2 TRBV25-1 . TGTGCCAGCGGGGGGGATTCGAACTTTCCCGGGGAGCTGTTTTTT CASGGDSNFPGELFF
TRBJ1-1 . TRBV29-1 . TGCAGCGTTGGGGGGGGGAGGAACACTGAAGCTTTCTTT CSVGGGRNTEAFF
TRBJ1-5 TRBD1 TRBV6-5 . TGTGCCAGCAGTTATAGACAGGGGAATCAGCCCCAGCATTTT CASSYRQGNQPQHF
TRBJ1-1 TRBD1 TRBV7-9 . TGTGCCAGCAGCCCCCGACAGGGGGGGATGAACACTGAAGCTTTCTTT CASSPRQGGMNTEAFF
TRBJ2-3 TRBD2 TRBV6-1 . TGTGCCGGATTTAGCGGGGGGCCCTCAGATACGCAGTATTTT CAGFSGGPSDTQYF
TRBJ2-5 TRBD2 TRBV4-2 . TGTGCCAGCAGCCAAGGGGGGACTAGCGCAGAGACCCAGTACTTC CASSQGGTSAETQYF
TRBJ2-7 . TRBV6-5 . TGTGCCAGCAGTTACCGGGATTCCTACGAGCAGTACTTC CASSYRDSYEQYF
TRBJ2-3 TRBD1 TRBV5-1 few TGCGCCAGCAGCTTACAGGGGGTTAGCACAGATACGCAGTATTTT CASSLQGVSTDTQYF
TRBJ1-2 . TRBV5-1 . TGCGCCAGCAGCTTGGGGGTGACAAATGGCTACACCTTC CASSLGVTNGYTF
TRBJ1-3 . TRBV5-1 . TGCGCCAGCAGCTTCGGGGGTTTTTCTGGAAACACCATATATTTT CASSFGGFSGNTIYF
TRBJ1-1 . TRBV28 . TGTGCCAGCAGTTTACTAGGGGGTCACACTGAAGCTTTCTTT CASSLLGGHTEAFF
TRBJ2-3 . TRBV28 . TGTGCCAGCAGTTTCTCCCGGCGGGGTTTAGATACGCAGTATTTT CASSFSRRGLDTQYF
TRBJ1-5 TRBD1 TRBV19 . TGTGCAACCTACAGGGGCGTGAGCAATCAGCCCCAGCATTTT CATYRGVSNQPQHF